The T cell receptor beta chain described here comes from a study of PD-1 blockade in classical Hodgkin lymphoma. In the study overall: Each patient was given nivolumab 3 mg/kg through a vein every 2 weeks.

Repertoires were generated with immunoSEQ multiplex PCR, while TCRdb's copy carries only in-frame clones and drops some. The sample has about 21,000 clones, around 85% seen once. Time point noted: cycle 4 day 1 (C4D1), after about 6 weeks of nivolumab. Each and every patient relapsed after autologous stem cell transplantation, and patients got differing brentuximab vedotin exposure. Complete response, partial response or progressive disease was recorded as best response. In germline, CDR1 is SGDLS, CDR2 YYNGEE. This CDR3 spans 15 amino acids. V gave up 0 bases and J gave up 0 bases, with 9 bases separating them. This clone was observed a few times. Its target is not known. General study findings and limits: Exclusion removed patients who began nivolumab under 1 year after ASCT. By C4D1, CD4+ diversity increased significantly, especially in complete responders.

The material was peripheral blood mononuclear cells (PBMCs), obtained before the fourth cycle of nivolumab. The receptor was derived from a human donor with classical Hodgkin lymphoma. The chain employs TRBV9 and TRBJ1-1, with D possibly TRBD1 on 6 matching bases. CDR3 in amino acids: CASSVAGTMNTEAFF. The CDR3 nucleotides read TGTGCCAGCAGCGTAGCCGGGACAATGAACACTGAAGCTTTCTTT. The whole variable domain, filled in from reference TRBV9 and TRBJ1-1, reads DSGVTQTPKHLITATGQRVTLRCSPRSGDLSVYWYQQSLDQGLQFLIQYYNGEERAKGNILERFSAQQFPDLHSELNLSSLELGDSALYFCASSVAGTMNTEAFFGQGTRLTVV.